This TCR beta chain was sequenced in a study of blood T cell repertoires in COVID-19. Study details: Donors in the United States, Italy and Spain gave samples during acute or convalescent COVID-19.

V was pared by 7 bases and J by 1 base, with 16 bases between. The germline gives CDR1 SQVTM, CDR2 ANQGSEA. The CDR3 contains 14 residues. TCRdb's copy holds only in-frame clones and misses some; the assay was immunoSEQ multiplex PCR. The sample contains around 160,000 clones, 80% to 90% of which appear only once. The TCR originated in a man aged 18 to 29 with COVID-19, enrolled during active disease. The sequencing sample was made of peripheral blood. The chain recombines TRBV29-1 with TRBJ1-1; perhaps TRBD1 as D (6 bases). CDR3 in amino acids: CSASPGHTNTEAFF. In DNA form, the CDR3 reads TGCAGCGCGTCCCCGGGACACACGAACACTGAAGCTTTCTTT.